These 21 T cell receptor beta chains were sequenced from one sample in a study of T cells in Graves' hyperthyroidism and ophthalmopathy. Regions amplified from RNA transcripts were the TCR beta CDR3 regions. Using the HTBI primer set, a first-round RT-PCR was run on the TCR CDR3. MiXCR, applied by TCRdb to the multiplex PCR reads, yields one record per CDR3 protein. The sample has around 610,000 distinct CDR3 sequences; about 15% are singletons. The sample taken for sequencing was blood. Source of these receptors: a woman between 35 and 50 years old with Graves' ophthalmopathy.

There are a few counts of this clonotype. The chain joins TRBV12-5 to TRBJ2-5; D gene uncertain. V lost 0 bases and J 2 bases, leaving 10 bases between the germline ends. This CDR3 comprises 15 residues. In germline, CDR1 is LGHNT, CDR2 FRNRAP. This CDR3 reads CASGLVRAGQETQYF. The CDR3 coding sequence is TGTGCTAGTGGTTTGGTACGGGCAGGACAAGAGACCCAGTACTTC. Full variable domain (outside the CDR3, taken from reference TRBV12-5 and TRBJ2-5): DARVTQTPRHKVTEMGQEVTMRCQPILGHNTVFWYRQTMMQGLELLAYFRNRAPLDDSGMPKDRFSAEMPDATLATLKIQPSEPRDSAVYFCASGLVRAGQETQYFGPGTRLLVL.

This clonotype was observed many times. The genes are TRBV20-1 and TRBJ2-1; TRBD2 aligns across 9 bases. The CDR3 is 16 residues long. Germline CDR1 reads DFQATT; CDR2 reads SNEGSKA (reference sequence). V dropped 1 base and J dropped 4; count of bases not matched to a gene: 8. CDR3 sequence reads: CSARALGREGYNEQFF. Written as DNA, the CDR3 is TGCAGTGCTAGAGCCCTCGGGCGGGAGGGGTACAATGAGCAGTTCTTC.

The sample holds many counts of this clonotype. This rearrangement joins TRBV7-9 to TRBJ2-1; D uncertain. The length of the CDR3 is 13 residues. V shed 7 bases and J shed 4 bases, with 11 bases lying between them. Germline CDR1 is SEHNR and CDR2 is FQNEAQ (reference sequence). The CDR3 region is CASNWGSYNEQFF. CDR3 bases: TGTGCCAGCAACTGGGGTTCGTACAATGAGCAGTTCTTC.

Ten or more counts support this clonotype. This rearrangement joins TRBV12-3 or TRBV12-4 to TRBJ1-5; D remains unclear. Deletions cut 3 bases from V and 3 bases from J, with 6 bases between. The CDR3 runs to 13 residues. The CDR3 sequence: CASSLRDNQPQHF. CDR3 coding DNA: TGTGCCAGCAGTTTGAGGGACAATCAGCCCCAGCATTTT.

The table lists this clonotype with many counts. The chain links TRBV6-5 to TRBJ2-7; TRBD1 is a possible D gene (5 bases). The germline V and J ends were trimmed by 2 bases and 2 bases, with 16 bases remaining between them. This CDR3 is 16 amino acids long. The V gene's germline CDR1 is MNHEY and CDR2 SVGAGI. The CDR3 DNA reads TGTGCCAGCAGTTACCTCAGGGCTCCCACACCCTACGAGCAGTACTTC. Its translation is CASSYLRAPTPYEQYF.

This clonotype has only a few counts. The chain links TRBV20-1 to TRBJ2-5; D perhaps matches TRBD2 (5 bases). The germline V gene encodes CDR1 DFQATT and CDR2 SNEGSKA (reference sequence). This CDR3 region has 14 residues. V lost 0 bases and J 5 bases, leaving 13 bases between the germline ends. The CDR3: CSARDTRRGETQYF. The CDR3 nucleotides read TGCAGTGCTAGAGATACTAGAAGAGGGGAGACCCAGTACTTC.

The chain links TRBV10-3 to TRBJ2-5; D unclear. The ends were cut back, 11 bases at V and 9 bases at J, with 7 bases in the middle. Per germline, CDR1 ENHRY and CDR2 SYGVKD. The CDR3 covers 8 residues. The CDR3 DNA sequence: TGTGCCGGGTGCGCCCAGTACTTC. This gives the protein CAGCAQYF.

This clonotype was seen many times. The gene calls are TRBV5-4 and TRBJ2-5; 8 nucleotides line up with TRBD2. Germline CDR1 reads SGHNT; CDR2 reads YYREEE (reference sequence). CDR3 size: 14 residues. After removal of 6 bases from V and 3 bases from J, the junction contained 7 bases not matched to a gene. In DNA form, the CDR3 reads TGTGCCAGCACCGCCGGGGGGGGAGAAGAGACCCAGTACTTC. It yields the protein CASTAGGGEETQYF.

The chain has TRBV11-2 and TRBJ2-2; the match to TRBD2 covers 9 bases. Germline-derived CDR1 and CDR2 are SGHAT and FQNNGV. Trimming cost V 2 bases and J 5 bases; bases outside gene matches: 12. This CDR3 has 18 residues. CDR3 protein: CASSLRGLALGDTGELFF. CDR3 bases: TGTGCCAGCAGCTTAAGGGGACTAGCTCTAGGGGATACCGGGGAGCTGTTTTTT.

This clonotype was observed at least ten times. The rearrangement joins TRBV18 to TRBJ2-5; 9 bases fit TRBD2. J lost 5 bases, V lost 1 base, and 14 bases had no gene match. CDR3 size: 18 residues. CDR1 is KGHSH and CDR2 is LQKENI in the germline V gene. This CDR3 reads CASSPRYSGTSRGETQYF. In nucleotides, the CDR3 is TGTGCCAGCTCACCACGCTATTCCGGGACTAGCCGAGGGGAGACCCAGTACTTC.

This clonotype was seen at least ten times. The chain uses TRBV6-2 or TRBV6-3 and TRBJ2-5, with 7 positions matching TRBD2. Looked up from germline, CDR1 is MNHEY and CDR2 is SVGEGT. This CDR3 is 17 amino acids long. V trimming: 3 bases; J trimming: 5 bases; junction bases outside the gene matches: 15. The DNA for the CDR3 is TGTGCCAGCAGTTATAGTCTAGCGGATCACTACCGGGAGACCCAGTACTTC. As protein: CASSYSLADHYRETQYF.

Many counts were recorded for this clonotype. This sequence joins TRBV28 and TRBJ2-7, with a possible D match to TRBD2 (6 bases). CDR1 and CDR2 (germline): MDHEN, SYDVKM. V dropped 4 bases and J dropped 2 bases, with 18 bases sitting between them. This CDR3 has 16 amino acids. CDR3 in DNA: TGTGCCAGCAGTTCAAGTGGGGCTAGCGAGACCTACGAGCAGTACTTC. Its translation is CASSSSGASETYEQYF. The entire variable domain, with the rest obtained from reference TRBV28 and TRBJ2-7, is as follows: DVKVTQSSRYLVKRTGEKVFLECVQDMDHENMFWYRQDPGLGLRLIYFSYDVKMKEKGDIPEGYSVSREKKERFSLILESASTNQTSMYLCASSSSGASETYEQYFGPGTRLTVT.

The chain carries TRBV5-1 and TRBJ2-5, with D perhaps TRBD2 (6 bases). This CDR3 contains 17 residues. Trimming stripped 0 bases from V and 5 bases from J, with 20 bases between. Germline CDR1 is SGHRS and CDR2 is YFSETQ. The DNA of the CDR3 is TGCGCCAGCAGCTTGGCCGGGGGACTGGGCATCGGCGAGACCCAGTACTTC. Its protein is CASSLAGGLGIGETQYF.

This clonotype was observed many times. This chain joins TRBV5-1 and TRBJ2-2; no definite D call. Germline V gene sequence: CDR1 SGHRS, CDR2 YFSETQ. The CDR3 runs 13 residues. Trimming left V 6 bases short and J 4 bases short, with 10 bases between. The CDR3 DNA follows: TGCGCCAGCAAGGCGGAGCTCACCGGGGAGCTGTTTTTT. Amino acid sequence: CASKAELTGELFF. Drawing the rest from reference TRBV5-1 and TRBJ2-2, the complete variable domain is KAGVTQTPRYLIKTRGQQVTLSCSPISGHRSVSWYQQTPGQGLQFLFEYFSETQRNKGNFPGRFSGRQFSNSRSEMNVSTLELGDSALYLCASKAELTGELFFGEGSRLTVL.

This clonotype has at least ten counts. The chain has TRBV12-3 or TRBV12-4 and TRBJ2-7, with TRBD1 identical over 10 bases. This CDR3 comprises 14 residues. V lost 5 bases to trimming and J lost 3 bases; unmatched junction nucleotides: 4. Here the CDR3 reads CASSTRTGGYEQYF. The DNA for the CDR3 is TGTGCCAGCAGTACTCGGACAGGGGGCTACGAGCAGTACTTC.

This rearrangement joins TRBV6-1 to TRBJ2-5; maybe TRBD2 (6 bases). Trimming shortened V by 6 bases and J by 1 base, and 12 bases separated the two germline ends. Germline assignment: CDR1 MNHNS and CDR2 SASEGT. This CDR3 is built from 14 residues. The CDR3 nucleotides read TGTGCCAGCAGCCCGGGACTCATCCAAGAGACCCAGTACTTC. Amino acids: CASSPGLIQETQYF.

Many counts were recorded for this clonotype. The chain employs TRBV12-3 or TRBV12-4 and TRBJ1-3; the D is unclear. CDR3 length: 12 residues. Deletions cut 6 bases from V and 6 bases from J, with 9 bases between. This chain's CDR3 is CASSKSVNTIYF. Written as DNA, the CDR3 is TGTGCCAGCAGCAAATCAGTAAACACCATATATTTT.

This clonotype was seen a handful of times. J is TRBJ2-2 and V is TRBV7-2, with 9 bases lining up with TRBD1. The trim removed 2 bases at V and 5 bases at J, leaving 21 bases unmatched. In germline, CDR1 is SGHTA, CDR2 FQGNSA. The CDR3 extends over 21 amino acids. CDR3 sequence (DNA): TGTGCCAGCAGCTTACCTCGGGGAGACAGGGGGTCGGTGTTACGGACCGGGGAGCTGTTTTTT. It specifies CASSLPRGDRGSVLRTGELFF.

The chain recombines TRBV7-2 with TRBJ2-5; tentatively, D is TRBD2 (6 bases). The germline CDR1 and CDR2 sequences are SGHTA and FQGNSA. The CDR3 loop spans 14 amino acids. With 1 base removed from V and 3 bases from J, the gap between germline ends came to 9 bases. The CDR3, as DNA: TGTGCCAGCAGCTTAGAGACTAGAAAAGAGACCCAGTACTTC. Translated: CASSLETRKETQYF.

This clonotype has at least ten counts. The rearrangement links TRBV6-1 to TRBJ2-2, with a tentative D call TRBD2 (5 bases). The germline V gene has CDR1 MNHNS and CDR2 SASEGT. This CDR3 is built from 15 residues. V gave up 7 bases and J gave up 7 bases, with 19 bases separating them. CDR3 sequence (DNA): TGTGCCAGCACTGCTATCGGGGATTTCAGCGGGGAGCTGTTTTTT. Its protein is CASTAIGDFSGELFF.

This clonotype was counted ten times or more. The chain has TRBV10-3 and TRBJ2-5, with D tentatively TRBD2 (6 bases). The length of the CDR3 is 14 residues. The germline V and J ends were trimmed by 4 bases and 1 base, with 10 bases remaining between them. Germline lookup yields CDR1 ENHRY and CDR2 SYGVKD. The CDR3 loop reads CAISAERAQETQYF. Written as DNA, the CDR3 is TGTGCCATCAGTGCTGAGCGGGCCCAAGAGACCCAGTACTTC.